The present entry profiles one T cell receptor beta chain with its context. Data came from immunoSEQ multiplex PCR; TCRdb stores just in-frame clones and leaves some out. Altogether more than 30,000 clones are present, 65% to 85% being singletons, with the ten largest covering 20% to 25%. This sample stems from a study of control samples from healthy donors and cancer patients. The V gene's germline CDR1 is SGHRS and CDR2 YFSETQ. The CDR3 is made up of 14 amino acids. Trimming cost V 1 base and J 8 bases, with 12 bases left between them. The chain links TRBV5-1 to TRBJ1-4; TRBD1 might be the D (5 bases). The sequence came from a woman aged 60-75 years with lung cancer. Sample: PBMCs. The CDR3 coding sequence is TGCGCCAGCAGCTTGACAGGCCCTATGGAAAAACTGTTTTTT. Translation: CASSLTGPMEKLFF.